This TCR beta chain is from a study of Graves' ophthalmopathy and Graves' hyperthyroidism. With a duration under 3 months, ophthalmopathy in the donors showed moderate-to-severe activity, CAS ≥3 and NOSPECS ≥4. Amplified material comprised TCR beta CDR3 regions derived from RNA transcripts. A first-round RT-PCR used HTBI primers, followed by a second-round multiplex PCR. A single record per CDR3 protein comes from TCRdb applying MiXCR to the multiplex PCR reads. This table has some 200,000 distinct CDR3 sequences, under 30% appearing once. The CDR3 runs 15 residues. Germline V gives CDR1 MNHEY, CDR2 SVGEGT. V lost 1 base to trimming and J lost 2 bases, with 11 bases between them.

The rearrangement joins TRBV6-2 or TRBV6-3 to TRBJ1-2; weak D call: TRBD1 (6 bases). The TCR sequence derives from a man aged 50 to 59 with Graves' ophthalmopathy. Sequenced: peripheral blood. The CDR3 is CASSYWGQANYGYTF. CDR3 nucleotide sequence: TGTGCCAGCAGTTACTGGGGACAAGCAAACTATGGCTACACCTTC.